This T cell receptor beta chain was recorded in a study of T cell repertoires in cytomegalovirus infection. Study-wide context: Peptides in the study included HLA-C-restricted and HLA-B-restricted CMV epitopes.

This clonotype was recorded a few times. Its antigen remains unidentified. MiXCR was run by TCRdb on the reads, yielding one entry per CDR3 protein. The data show fewer than 950,000 distinct CDR3 sequences, around a third seen once. CDR3 length: 17 residues. V shed 3 bases and J shed 4 bases, with 18 bases lying between them. From germline, CDR1 is SGHVS and CDR2 FQNEAQ. The chain employs TRBV7-8 and TRBJ2-2, with D possibly being TRBD1 (6 bases). The TCR sequence derives from a human donor in good health (CMV status not recorded). Some clones in this sample may be carry-over from other donors' samples. Here the sequenced sample was cultured CD8+ T cells from PBMCs, taken from culture after CMV antigen stimulation. The CDR3 DNA reads TGTGCCAGCAGCTTCGAGGGTAACAGGGCCCTCACCGGGGAGCTGTTTTTT. Protein product: CASSFEGNRALTGELFF.